The present T cell receptor beta chain was sequenced within a study of graft-versus-host responses after intestinal transplantation. As concerns this clone: Antigen: not known.

Some clones are missing from TCRdb's copy, which holds only in-frame ones; the method was immunoSEQ multiplex PCR. The sample contains about 120,000 clones, approximately 93% of which appear only once. V was pared by 1 base and J by 7 bases, with 11 bases between. This CDR3 has 13 residues. Germline V CDR1 and CDR2: LGHNT, FRNRAP. V gene TRBV12-5 combines with J gene TRBJ2-7; D is unresolved. The sequences come from unstimulated CD8+ T cells sorted from spleen or lymph node cells, collected before transplant. The sequence was obtained from a human donor who was the organ donor for an intestinal transplant. This CDR3 is CASGLGPKKEQYF. CDR3 DNA sequence: TGTGCTAGTGGTTTGGGGCCGAAAAAGGAGCAGTACTTC.